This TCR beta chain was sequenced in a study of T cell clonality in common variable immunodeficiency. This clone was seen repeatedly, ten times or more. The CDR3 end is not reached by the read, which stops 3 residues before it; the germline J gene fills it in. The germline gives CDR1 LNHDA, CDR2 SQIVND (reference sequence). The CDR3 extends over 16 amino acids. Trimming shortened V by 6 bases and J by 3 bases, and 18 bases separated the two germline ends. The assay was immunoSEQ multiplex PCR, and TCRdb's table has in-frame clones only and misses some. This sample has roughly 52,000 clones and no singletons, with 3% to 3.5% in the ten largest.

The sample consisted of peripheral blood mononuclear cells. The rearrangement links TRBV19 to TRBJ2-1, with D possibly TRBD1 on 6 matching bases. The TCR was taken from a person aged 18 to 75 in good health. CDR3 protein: CASRGAGSRFYNEQFF. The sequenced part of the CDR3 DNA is TGTGCCAGTAGGGGGGCAGGGAGCCGATTCTACAATGAG.